This TCR beta chain was obtained from a study of blood T cell repertoires in COVID-19. The CDR3 length is 15 residues. Germline V lookup: CDR1 SEHNR, CDR2 FQNEAQ (reference sequence). V trimming: 1 base; J trimming: 4 bases; junction bases outside the gene matches: 4. The protocol was immunoSEQ multiplex PCR, while the TCRdb copy is restricted to in-frame clones and leaves out a portion. The sample lists about 140,000 clones, around 88% occurring once. The sample comprised peripheral blood. The receptor's source is an older woman with acute or convalescent COVID-19. The chain has TRBV7-9 and TRBJ2-1; 7 positions match TRBD1. CDR3 sequence (DNA): TGTGCCAGCAGCTTAGGACAGGGTGCGTACAATGAGCAGTTCTTC. This codes for CASSLGQGAYNEQFF.